The 26 T cell receptor beta chains below were found in one sample sequenced in a study of CD8 T cells in ankylosing spondylitis. Study-level findings and limits: Characteristic of ankylosing spondylitis blood, it appeared, was a TCR beta motif comprising several highly homologous variants.

Each CDR3 protein is one row after TCRdb ran MiXCR on the 5' RACE reads. Of around 540,000 distinct CDR3 sequences detected, roughly 13% appear once; the ten largest clones hold nearly 7%. Antigens for these TCRs are unknown. The specimen sequenced was blood, either unsorted or a sorted T cell fraction (not recorded which). Receptors were obtained from a male donor with ankylosing spondylitis.

This clonotype was observed a few times. The V and J genes are TRBV7-2 and TRBJ1-1; D is uncertain. This CDR3 comprises 16 residues. Trimming cost V 0 bases and J 0 bases, with 11 bases left between them. Germline CDR1 reads SGHTA; CDR2 reads FQGNSA. The CDR3 nucleotides read TGTGCCAGCAGCTTAGCGGCCAGCTCGGTGAACACTGAAGCTTTCTTT. Residues: CASSLAASSVNTEAFF.

The chain links TRBV5-1 to TRBJ2-2, with a weak D call TRBD2 (6 bases). The CDR3 totals 17 residues. The germline V gene has CDR1 SGHRS and CDR2 YFSETQ. V was pared by 0 bases and J by 3 bases, with 15 bases between. The CDR3 DNA reads TGCGCCAGCAGCTTGGCCGGTTTGCGGGACGACACCGGGGAGCTGTTTTTT. This sequence encodes CASSLAGLRDDTGELFF.

This clonotype was found many times. The CDR3 DNA reads TGTGCCAGCAGGAGACAGGGAATGGAAGAGCAGTACGTC. Its protein product is CASRRQGMEEQYV. The chain recombines TRBV6-6 with TRBJ2-7; TRBD1 matches 7 bases. This CDR3 region has 13 residues. The germline gives CDR1 MNHNY, CDR2 SVGAGI (reference sequence). V was clipped by 6 bases and J by 7 bases; unmatched bases: 9.

This chain links TRBV3-1 with TRBJ1-1, with unresolved D. Trimming cost V 4 bases and J 8 bases, with 8 bases left between them. The CDR3 contains 11 residues. CDR1 and CDR2 from the germline V gene are LGHDT and YNNKEL (reference sequence). In nucleotides, the CDR3 is TGTGCCAGCAGCCGAGAAAGGGAAGCTTTCTTT. Translating gives CASSREREAFF.

This chain connects TRBV3-1 to TRBJ2-7; tentatively, D is TRBD2 (6 bases). The CDR3 spans 16 residues. The V gene's germline CDR1 is LGHDT and CDR2 YNNKEL (reference sequence). Trimming pared 4 bases from V and 2 bases from J, leaving 18 bases between. CDR3 region: CASSLGGALSTYEQYF. In nucleotides, the CDR3 is TGTGCCAGCAGCCTAGGAGGGGCTCTATCTACCTACGAGCAGTACTTC.

This clonotype was seen a few times. The rearrangement links TRBV2 to TRBJ1-6; D is possibly TRBD1 (6 bases). Trimming pared 11 bases from V and 7 bases from J, leaving 15 bases between. Germline V gene sequence: CDR1 SNHLY, CDR2 FYNNEI. The CDR3 sequence is 13 residues long. CDR3 sequence (DNA): TGTGCCTTACAGGGTACTGTAAATTCACCCCTCCACTTT. Protein: CALQGTVNSPLHF.

The chain carries TRBV5-1 and TRBJ2-3, with 7 bases matching TRBD2. Germline CDR1 reads SGHRS; CDR2 reads YFSETQ. V dropped 4 bases and J dropped 6; count of bases not matched to a gene: 14. This CDR3 comprises 16 residues. CDR3 in DNA: TGCGCCAGCAGCGCCGGAGGAGCGGGACCCGTGGATACGCAGTATTTT. It yields the protein CASSAGGAGPVDTQYF. Filled out from reference TRBV5-1 and TRBJ2-3, the complete variable domain reads KAGVTQTPRYLIKTRGQQVTLSCSPISGHRSVSWYQQTPGQGLQFLFEYFSETQRNKGNFPGRFSGRQFSNSRSEMNVSTLELGDSALYLCASSAGGAGPVDTQYFGPGTRLTVL.

In its sample, this clonotype was seen a few times. This chain uses TRBV10-3 with TRBJ2-7; D might be TRBD2 (6 bases). This CDR3 has 13 residues. Germline CDR1 is ENHRY and CDR2 is SYGVKD. V was trimmed by 9 bases and J by 2 bases, leaving 14 bases between them. CDR3 nucleotides: TGTGCCATACAATTGGGACTCACCTACGAGCAGTACTTC. Translating gives CAIQLGLTYEQYF.

This clonotype was seen just once. The chain is built from TRBV12-3 or TRBV12-4 and TRBJ1-3; TRBD1 agrees at 8 bases. This CDR3 is built from 14 residues. Trimming cost V 3 bases and J 4 bases; bases outside gene matches: 2. The CDR3 DNA reads TGTGCCAGCAGTTTTGCAGGGGGCGGAAACACCATATATTTT. Its translation: CASSFAGGGNTIYF.

This clonotype occurred many times. The CDR3 region has the DNA TGCAGTGCTAGAGAAAAACCGGGACTAGCCCGAGGAGAGCAGTTCTTC. Protein sequence: CSAREKPGLARGEQFF. This chain joins TRBV20-1 and TRBJ2-1; 9 bases are shared with TRBD2. CDR1 is DFQATT, CDR2 SNEGSKA, per germline (reference sequence). The J segment lost 10 bases and the V segment lost 0 bases, leaving 13 bases of the junction unmatched. The CDR3 is made up of 16 amino acids.

The chain links TRBV6-6 to TRBJ1-2; D might be TRBD1 (6 bases). Trimming pared 6 bases from V and 6 bases from J, leaving 14 bases between. Germline lookup yields CDR1 MNHNY and CDR2 SVGAGI (reference sequence). The CDR3 length is 13 residues. CDR3 sequence reads: CASRGRGGDGYTF. CDR3 DNA: TGTGCCAGCAGAGGCCGAGGGGGGGATGGCTACACCTTC.

The J gene is TRBJ2-5, the V gene TRBV20-1, with 11 bases matching TRBD2. CDR3 size: 18 residues. J was trimmed by 1 base and V by 4 bases; bases with no gene match: 14. In germline, CDR1 is DFQATT, CDR2 SNEGSKA (reference sequence). The CDR3 loop is CSAIPPPGLAEFQETQYF. The CDR3 region has the DNA TGCAGTGCTATCCCGCCTCCGGGACTAGCGGAATTCCAAGAGACCCAGTACTTC.

V and J are TRBV20-1 and TRBJ2-5; tentative D call: TRBD2 (6 bases). Per germline, CDR1 DFQATT and CDR2 SNEGSKA (reference sequence). The CDR3 covers 12 residues. V lost 7 bases to trimming and J lost 2 bases, with 11 bases between them. The CDR3 DNA reads as TGCAGTGTTCTAGCGAGTCAAGAGACCCAGTACTTC. It is translated as CSVLASQETQYF.

This clonotype was counted many times. V usage is TRBV6-5 and J usage is TRBJ2-3; D perhaps matches TRBD2 (5 bases). The CDR3 runs to 16 residues. CDR1 is MNHEY and CDR2 is SVGAGI in the germline V gene. V gave up 0 bases and J gave up 4 bases, with 14 bases separating them. The CDR3 is CASSYSSASTADTQYF. Written as DNA, the CDR3 is TGTGCCAGCAGTTACTCGTCGGCTAGCACTGCAGATACGCAGTATTTT.

This sequence joins TRBV20-1 and TRBJ2-7, with 7 bases that match TRBD2. Per the germline V gene, CDR1 is DFQATT and CDR2 is SNEGSKA (reference sequence). V shed 1 base, J shed 3 bases, and the junction held 6 bases outside the gene matches. This CDR3 contains 14 residues. CDR3 DNA: TGCAGTGCTAGAGTGGGCGGGAGAGGCTACGAGCAGTACTTC. It codes for CSARVGGRGYEQYF.

The sample holds a few counts of this clonotype. The chain has TRBV20-1 and TRBJ2-2, with 12 positions matching TRBD2. The germline V gene has CDR1 DFQATT and CDR2 SNEGSKA (reference sequence). V trimming: 7 bases; J trimming: 4 bases; junction bases outside the gene matches: 1. The CDR3 totals 13 residues. CDR3 DNA sequence: TGCAGTGGACTAGCGGGAGTCACCGGGGAGCTGTTTTTT. Its translation is CSGLAGVTGELFF.

In this sample, this clonotype turned up a few times. The genes are TRBV7-9 and TRBJ2-5, with TRBD1 as a possible D gene (6 bases). The CDR3 loop spans 13 amino acids. V lost 3 bases to trimming and J lost 5 bases, with 10 bases between them. CDR1 is SEHNR, CDR2 FQNEAQ, per germline (reference sequence). In DNA, the CDR3 is TGTGCCAGCAGCTTTGGACAGACCGAGACCCAGTACTTC. Its protein product is CASSFGQTETQYF.

This clonotype was seen only a few times. V is TRBV11-2 and J is TRBJ1-3, with D unresolved. Germline CDR1 reads SGHAT; CDR2 reads FQNNGV. V lost 0 bases and J 0 bases, leaving 15 bases between the germline ends. The CDR3 totals 18 residues. In DNA, the CDR3 is TGTGCCAGCAGCTTAGAGGCGTTGCAGGCACCCTCTGGAAACACCATATATTTT. This translates into CASSLEALQAPSGNTIYF.

There are a few counts of this clonotype. This chain connects TRBV9 to TRBJ2-5, with unresolved D. Looked up from germline, CDR1 is SGDLS and CDR2 is YYNGEE. This CDR3 region has 13 residues. Trimming removed 3 bases from V and 1 base from J, with 7 bases in between. The CDR3: CASSGTVQETQYF. As DNA, the CDR3 is TGTGCCAGCAGCGGTACGGTCCAAGAGACCCAGTACTTC.

This clonotype was detected a few times. The V call is TRBV2, the J call TRBJ2-7; no clear D gene. The V gene lost 3 bases and the J gene lost 0 bases, with 9 bases spanning the gap. Per the germline V gene, CDR1 is SNHLY and CDR2 is FYNNEI. This CDR3 is built from 14 residues. The CDR3 DNA sequence: TGTGCCAGCAGTGATGGTCAGGCCTCCTACGAGCAGTACGTC. Protein sequence: CASSDGQASYEQYV.

This clonotype was seen only a few times. The J gene is TRBJ2-1, the V gene TRBV25-1; TRBD2 matches at 9 bases. J gave up 6 bases and V 1 base, and 7 bases lay outside the gene matches. The germline V gene encodes CDR1 MGHDK and CDR2 SYGVNS. This CDR3 has 16 residues. In nucleotides, the CDR3 is TGTGCCAGCAGTGAATCCCCCGCGGGAGGGCCCAATGAGCAGTTCTTC. It codes for CASSESPAGGPNEQFF.

This clonotype was detected only a few times. The rearrangement uses TRBV7-2 and TRBJ2-3; 10 positions agree with TRBD2. This CDR3 comprises 15 residues. Germline V gene sequence: CDR1 SGHTA, CDR2 FQGNSA. The trim removed 6 bases at V and 2 bases at J, leaving 5 bases unmatched. The DNA for the CDR3 is TGTGCCAGCAGTACTAGCGGGAATCCCACAGATACGCAGTATTTT. It encodes CASSTSGNPTDTQYF.

V usage is TRBV10-2 and J usage is TRBJ2-3; 7 nucleotides match TRBD2. CDR3 length: 14 residues. V lost 4 bases, J lost 6 bases, and 7 bases stayed unmatched. CDR1 and CDR2 (germline): WSHSY, SAAADI. CDR3 sequence reads: CASSVLREYDTQYF. The CDR3 nucleotides are TGCGCCAGCAGTGTATTGCGGGAGTATGATACGCAGTATTTT.

This clonotype came up a few times. This chain connects TRBV25-1 to TRBJ1-4, with D tentatively TRBD1 (5 bases). Trimming removed 2 bases from V and 5 bases from J, with 9 bases in between. The CDR3 is 14 amino acids. The germline CDR1 and CDR2 sequences are MGHDK and SYGVNS. CDR3 DNA sequence: TGTGCCAGCAGTGAAGGAGGGGCCAATGAAAAACTGTTTTTT. This translates into CASSEGGANEKLFF. Looking up the rest from reference TRBV25-1 and TRBJ1-4 gives the full variable domain: EADIYQTPRYLVIGTGKKITLECSQTMGHDKMYWYQQDPGMELHLIHYSYGVNSTEKGDLSSESTVSRIRTEHFPLTLESARPSHTSQYLCASSEGGANEKLFFGSGTQLSVL.

This CDR3 is CASLRGANEQFF. The CDR3 coding sequence is TGTGCCAGCTTGCGGGGGGCCAATGAGCAGTTCTTC. The rearrangement uses TRBV6-1 and TRBJ2-1; 8 bases fit TRBD2. Trimming removed 8 bases from V and 6 bases from J; junction bases left unmatched: 3. The CDR3 is made up of 12 amino acids. CDR1 and CDR2 from the germline V gene are MNHNS and SASEGT.

The chain recombines TRBV20-1 with TRBJ1-2; 9 bases are a match to TRBD1. Per the germline V gene, CDR1 is DFQATT and CDR2 is SNEGSKA (reference sequence). This CDR3 is 15 amino acids long. Trimming at V came to 0 bases and at J to 2 bases, leaving 4 bases not matched to a gene. CDR3 residues: CSARDPGQGNYGYTF. The CDR3 region has the DNA TGCAGTGCTAGAGATCCAGGACAGGGGAACTATGGCTACACCTTC.